Listed below are T cell receptor beta chains from one sample, sequenced in a study of cytomegalovirus exposure and HLA in healthy donors. Sequencing was performed with immunoSEQ multiplex PCR; in TCRdb, only in-frame clones are kept and a portion is missing. The sample has around 300,000 clones, about 87% seen once. The sequencing sample was made of PBMCs. The receptors originated from a woman in her late teens or twenties in good health and CMV-seronegative. The CDR3 runs from the conserved cysteine through the conserved F or W. A D gene is named only where the DNA matches it firmly. A row's size may be missing; if present it is once, few, many or a size class.

j_gene	v_gene	abundance	d_gene	CDR3aa	CDR3nt
TRBJ2-7	TRBV19	few	-	CASNDRAGSSYEQYF	TGTGCCAGTAACGACCGGGCGGGAAGCTCCTACGAGCAGTACTTC
TRBJ2-7	TRBV4-1	-	-	CASSQLAYYEQYF	TGCGCCAGCAGCCAACTAGCGTACTACGAGCAGTACTTC
TRBJ2-7	TRBV7-9	-	-	CASSVGSGRVYEQYF	TGTGCCAGCAGCGTTGGATCTGGGCGCGTCTACGAGCAGTACTTC
TRBJ1-1	TRBV11-2	-	-	CASSLRQAHTEAFF	TGTGCCAGCAGCTTAAGACAGGCTCACACTGAAGCTTTCTTT
TRBJ1-1	TRBV29-1	-	-	CSVEDGEAFF	TGCAGCGTTGAAGACGGGGAAGCTTTCTTT
TRBJ2-1	TRBV10-3	once	TRBD2	CAITPRGTSGYNEQFF	TGTGCCATCACCCCGAGGGGGACTAGCGGCTACAATGAGCAGTTCTTC
TRBJ1-2	TRBV7-8	-	TRBD1	CASSFGTGGSGYTF	TGTGCCAGCAGCTTCGGGACAGGGGGAAGTGGCTACACCTTC
TRBJ2-1	TRBV7-2	-	TRBD2	CASIGTSGYNEQFF	TGTGCCAGCATCGGGACTAGCGGGTACAATGAGCAGTTCTTC
TRBJ1-1	TRBV15	-	-	CATSRDPSGLGEAFF	TGTGCCACCAGCAGAGACCCCTCAGGGCTGGGGGAAGCTTTCTTT
TRBJ2-7	TRBV27	-	TRBD2	CASSLSSGGSYEQYF	TGTGCCAGCAGTTTATCTAGCGGGGGGAGCTACGAGCAGTACTTC
TRBJ2-3	TRBV7-9	-	-	CASSLLSDTQYF	TGTGCCAGCAGCTTACTATCAGATACGCAGTATTTT
TRBJ2-7	TRBV5-6	-	TRBD1	CASSLSAGGEYEQYF	TGTGCCAGCAGCTTGTCGGCAGGGGGTGAGTACGAGCAGTACTTC
TRBJ2-3	TRBV4-2	-	TRBD2	CASSQELAGGNTDTQYF	TGTGCCAGCAGCCAAGAACTAGCGGGGGGTAATACAGATACGCAGTATTTT
TRBJ2-7	TRBV6-5	-	-	CASSYQRRPTYEQYF	TGTGCCAGCAGTTATCAGCGCAGACCCACCTACGAGCAGTACTTC
TRBJ2-2	TRBV18	-	TRBD1	CASSPVTGGTGELFF	TGTGCCAGCTCACCAGTCACAGGGGGAACCGGGGAGCTGTTTTTT
TRBJ1-2	TRBV27	-	-	CASSLIRSGTHWGYTF	TGTGCCAGCAGTTTGATTCGGTCCGGGACTCACTGGGGCTACACCTTC
TRBJ1-2	TRBV5-1	-	-	CASSPVGNSGQGDGYTF	-
TRBJ1-1	TRBV7-9	-	TRBD1	CASSHRTGGTEAFF	TGTGCCAGCAGCCACAGAACAGGGGGCACTGAAGCTTTCTTT
TRBJ1-2	TRBV9	-	-	CASSVYGNYGYTF	TGTGCCAGCAGCGTTTACGGTAACTATGGCTACACCTTC
TRBJ2-7	TRBV2	-	-	CASSREGASSSYGQYF	TGTGCCAGCAGTCGAGAGGGCGCCTCGAGCTCCTACGGGCAGTACTTC
TRBJ1-1	TRBV5-1	once	-	CASSSNGQSYTEAFF	TGCGCCAGCAGCTCAAACGGACAGAGTTACACTGAAGCTTTCTTT
TRBJ2-5	TRBV9	-	-	CASNVAAQNQETQYF	TGTGCCAGCAATGTGGCGGCTCAGAACCAAGAGACCCAGTACTTC
TRBJ1-6	TRBV6-6	-	-	CASSPGQPNSPLHF	TGTGCCAGCAGCCCGGGACAACCGAATTCACCCCTCCACTTT
TRBJ2-7	TRBV10-2	-	TRBD1	CASRTGGSYEQYF	TGCGCCAGCCGGACAGGGGGCTCCTACGAGCAGTACTTC
TRBJ1-2	TRBV10-2	-	-	CASSQNYGYTF	TGCGCCAGCAGTCAGAACTATGGCTACACCTTC
TRBJ1-2	TRBV29-1	few	TRBD1	CSVRDRDGYTF	TGCAGCGTGCGGGACAGGGATGGCTACACCTTC
TRBJ1-4	TRBV30	-	TRBD1	CAWSTGQGGQANEKLFF	TGTGCCTGGAGCACGGGACAGGGGGGGCAGGCTAATGAAAAACTGTTTTTT
TRBJ2-1	TRBV5-8	-	TRBD1	CASSWVRGFNNEQFF	TGTGCCAGCAGCTGGGTCAGGGGGTTTAACAATGAGCAGTTCTTC
TRBJ2-3	TRBV28	once	TRBD2	CASSYSGGGPDTQYF	TGTGCCAGCAGTTACTCTGGCGGGGGTCCAGATACGCAGTATTTT
TRBJ1-1	TRBV7-9	-	TRBD1	CASSVRGSGTEAFF	TGTGCCAGCAGCGTCAGGGGGTCAGGCACTGAAGCTTTCTTT
TRBJ1-6	TRBV5-1	-	TRBD1	CASSGGQYYNSPLHF	TGCGCCAGCAGCGGGGGACAGTACTATAATTCACCCCTCCACTTT
TRBJ2-5	TRBV7-2	-	-	CASSLVPLLSGNQETQYF	TGTGCCAGCAGCTTAGTCCCGTTACTATCGGGGAACCAAGAGACCCAGTACTTC
TRBJ1-4	TRBV9	-	TRBD1	CASSPGTGLHEKLFF	TGTGCCAGCAGCCCGGGGACAGGGTTACACGAAAAACTGTTTTTT
TRBJ1-4	TRBV7-8	-	TRBD1	CASSSQTGINEKLFF	TGTGCCAGCAGCTCCCAGACAGGGATCAACGAAAAACTGTTTTTT
TRBJ2-7	TRBV7-9	-	TRBD2	CASSLGRVSYEQYF	TGTGCCAGCAGCTTGGGGAGGGTGAGCTACGAGCAGTACTTC
TRBJ2-2	TRBV13	-	TRBD1	CASSNLGQDTGELFF	TGTGCCAGCAGCAATCTAGGACAGGACACCGGGGAGCTGTTTTTT
TRBJ2-3	TRBV10-1	-	-	CASSEEDTDTQYF	TGCGCCAGCAGTGAAGAGGATACAGATACGCAGTATTTT
TRBJ1-1	TRBV7-6	-	-	CASSFSQDGSEAFF	TGTGCCAGCAGCTTTAGTCAGGATGGTTCTGAAGCTTTCTTT
TRBJ2-3	TRBV27	-	TRBD2	CASSRSGGSTDTQYF	TGTGCCAGCAGTCGAAGCGGGGGCAGCACAGATACGCAGTATTTT
TRBJ2-7	TRBV5-4	-	TRBD1	CASSWGDRDYEQYF	TGTGCCAGCAGCTGGGGGGACAGGGACTACGAGCAGTACTTC
TRBJ1-2	TRBV28	-	TRBD1	CASSFPTGGASPYGYTF	TGTGCCAGCAGTTTCCCGACAGGGGGAGCTTCCCCCTATGGCTACACCTTC
TRBJ2-1	TRBV7-8	-	-	CASSFYGDEQFF	TGTGCCAGCAGCTTCTACGGGGATGAGCAGTTCTTC
TRBJ1-2	TRBV27	-	-	CASSFLGADGYTF	TGTGCCAGCAGTTTTTTGGGGGCGGATGGCTACACCTTC
TRBJ1-6	TRBV7-9	-	-	CASSSTRGGQPYSPLHF	TGTGCCAGCAGCTCCACCCGGGGGGGACAACCCTATTCCCCCCTCCACTTT
TRBJ1-5	TRBV6-5	few	-	CASRPQEGPNQPQHF	TGTGCCAGCAGACCACAGGAAGGTCCCAATCAGCCCCAGCATTTT
TRBJ1-1	TRBV6-6	-	-	CASGTYRSYTEAFF	TGTGCCAGCGGAACTTACAGGTCTTACACTGAAGCTTTCTTT
TRBJ2-5	TRBV18	once	TRBD2	CASSPTLSAGGQETQYF	TGTGCCAGCTCACCTACCCTATCGGCGGGGGGACAAGAGACCCAGTACTTC
TRBJ2-5	TRBV2	once	-	CARVRGETQYF	TGTGCCAGGGTTAGAGGAGAGACCCAGTACTTC
TRBJ1-1	TRBV5-6	-	-	CASSFTGRPEAFF	TGTGCCAGCAGCTTCACAGGGAGACCTGAAGCTTTCTTT
TRBJ1-2	TRBV7-2	-	-	CASSLREDYGYTF	TGTGCCAGCAGCCTCCGGGAGGACTATGGCTACACCTTC
TRBJ2-2	TRBV6-1	once	-	CASSQNTGELFF	TGTGCCAGCAGTCAGAACACCGGGGAGCTGTTTTTT
TRBJ1-1	TRBV29-1	-	-	CSVQVSVNTEAFF	TGCAGCGTTCAGGTTTCGGTAAACACTGAAGCTTTCTTT
TRBJ2-5	TRBV2	-	TRBD1	CASSGQGSDQETQYF	TGTGCCAGCAGTGGACAGGGAAGCGACCAAGAGACCCAGTACTTC
TRBJ1-3	TRBV18	-	TRBD1	CASSPGQGAGNTIYF	TGTGCCAGCTCACCCGGACAGGGGGCCGGCAACACCATATATTTT
TRBJ1-1	TRBV27	-	-	CASSSSTGRGTEAFF	-
TRBJ2-5	TRBV6-5	once	-	CASSYRAGARMETQYF	TGTGCCAGCAGTTACCGGGCGGGGGCGCGGATGGAGACCCAGTACTTC
TRBJ1-5	TRBV19	-	-	CASSIAIRLGLYQPQHF	TGTGCCAGTAGTATAGCGATACGTTTGGGGCTCTATCAGCCCCAGCATTTT